The present entry profiles one T cell receptor (beta chain) with its context. This sample was included in a study of control samples from healthy donors and cancer patients. Sequencing used immunoSEQ multiplex PCR; TCRdb keeps in-frame clones, though not all of them. Seen here are about 180,000 clones, around 87% observed once, and the top ten hold 1.4%. Germline trimming cut 5 bases from V and 6 bases from J; bases unmatched to any gene: 10. Per germline, CDR1 LNHDA and CDR2 SQIVND (reference sequence). The CDR3 is made up of 15 amino acids. The TCR was taken from a woman aged 45-60 years in good health. The chain has TRBV19 and TRBJ2-1; TRBD2 matches at 7 bases. Material: blood. The CDR3 sequence: CASSLAEGLGNEQFF. In nucleotides, the CDR3 is TGTGCCAGTAGTCTAGCGGAGGGCCTGGGCAATGAGCAGTTCTTC.